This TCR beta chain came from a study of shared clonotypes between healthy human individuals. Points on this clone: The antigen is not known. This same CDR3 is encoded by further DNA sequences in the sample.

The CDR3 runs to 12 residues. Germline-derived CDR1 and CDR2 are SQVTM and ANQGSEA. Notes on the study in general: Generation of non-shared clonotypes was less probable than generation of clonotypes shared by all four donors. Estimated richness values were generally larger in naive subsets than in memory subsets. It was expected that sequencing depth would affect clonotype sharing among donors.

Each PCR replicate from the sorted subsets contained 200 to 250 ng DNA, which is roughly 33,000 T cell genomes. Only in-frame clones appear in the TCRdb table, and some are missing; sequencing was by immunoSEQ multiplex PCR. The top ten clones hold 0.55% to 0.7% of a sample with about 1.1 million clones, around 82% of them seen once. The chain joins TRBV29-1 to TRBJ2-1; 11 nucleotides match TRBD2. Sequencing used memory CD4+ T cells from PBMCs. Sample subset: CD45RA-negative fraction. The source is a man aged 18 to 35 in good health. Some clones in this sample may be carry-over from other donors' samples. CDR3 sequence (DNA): TGCACGGGGACTAGCGGTTACAATGAGCAGTTCTTC. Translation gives CTGTSGYNEQFF.